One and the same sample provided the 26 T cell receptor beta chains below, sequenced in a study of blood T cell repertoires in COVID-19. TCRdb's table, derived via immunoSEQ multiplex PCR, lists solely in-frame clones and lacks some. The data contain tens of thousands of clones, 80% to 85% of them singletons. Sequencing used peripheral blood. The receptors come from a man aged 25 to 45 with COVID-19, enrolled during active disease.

The CDR3 nucleotides are TGTGCCAGCAGTGTGACTAGCTCCTACAATGAGCAGTTCTTC. Protein product: CASSVTSSYNEQFF. This sequence joins TRBV2 and TRBJ2-1, with D possibly being TRBD2 (6 bases). Trimming took off 4 bases at V and 0 bases at J, with 7 bases between the two ends. Germline V gene sequence: CDR1 SNHLY, CDR2 FYNNEI. The CDR3 spans 14 residues. Using reference TRBV2 and TRBJ2-1 for the parts outside the CDR3, the full variable domain is EPEVTQTPSHQVTQMGQEVILRCVPISNHLYFYWYRQILGQKVEFLVSFYNNEISEKSEIFDDQFSVERPDGSNFTLKIRSTKLEDSAMYFCASSVTSSYNEQFFGPGTRLTVL.

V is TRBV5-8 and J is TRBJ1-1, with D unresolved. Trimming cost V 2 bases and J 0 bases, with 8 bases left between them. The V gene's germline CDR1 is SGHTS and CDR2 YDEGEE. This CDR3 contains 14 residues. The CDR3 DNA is TGTGCCAGCAGCTTAGTTCCGGTGAACACTGAAGCTTTCTTT. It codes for CASSLVPVNTEAFF.

CDR3: CASARGGRGEDEQFF. The CDR3 DNA reads TGTGCCAGCGCGAGAGGCGGGAGGGGGGAAGATGAGCAGTTCTTC. The rearrangement links TRBV9 to TRBJ2-1; 9 bases match TRBD2. The CDR3 runs 15 residues. CDR1 and CDR2 (germline): SGDLS, YYNGEE. Trimming took 7 bases from V and 8 from J; bases not matched to a gene: 13.

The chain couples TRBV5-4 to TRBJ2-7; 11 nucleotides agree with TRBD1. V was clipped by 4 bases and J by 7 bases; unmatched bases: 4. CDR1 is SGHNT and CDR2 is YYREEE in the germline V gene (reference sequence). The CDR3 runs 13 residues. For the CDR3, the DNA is TGTGCCAGCAGCCGGGACAGGGGGGGAGAGCAGTACTTC. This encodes CASSRDRGGEQYF.

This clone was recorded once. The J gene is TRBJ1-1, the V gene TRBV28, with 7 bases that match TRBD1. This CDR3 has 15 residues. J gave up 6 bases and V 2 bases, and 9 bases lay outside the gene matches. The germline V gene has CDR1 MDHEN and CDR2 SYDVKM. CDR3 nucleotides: TGTGCCAGCAGTTTAATGGCAAGGGGGCAGGCTGAAGCTTTCTTT. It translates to CASSLMARGQAEAFF.

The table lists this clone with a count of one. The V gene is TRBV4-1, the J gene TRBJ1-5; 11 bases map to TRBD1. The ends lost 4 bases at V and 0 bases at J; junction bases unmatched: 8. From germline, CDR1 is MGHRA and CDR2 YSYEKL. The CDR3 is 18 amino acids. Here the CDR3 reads CASSPWGQGGHSNQPQHF. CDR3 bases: TGCGCCAGCAGCCCTTGGGGACAGGGGGGACATAGCAATCAGCCCCAGCATTTT.

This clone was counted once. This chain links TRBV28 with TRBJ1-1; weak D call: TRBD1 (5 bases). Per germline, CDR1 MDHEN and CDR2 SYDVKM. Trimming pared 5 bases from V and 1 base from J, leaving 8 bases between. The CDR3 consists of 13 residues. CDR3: CASSPQGNTEAFF. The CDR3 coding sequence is TGTGCCAGCAGTCCCCAGGGGAACACTGAAGCTTTCTTT.

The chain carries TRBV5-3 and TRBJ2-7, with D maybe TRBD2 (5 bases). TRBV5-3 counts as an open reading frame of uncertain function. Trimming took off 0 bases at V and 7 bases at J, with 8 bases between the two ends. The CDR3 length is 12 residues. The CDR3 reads CARSLGWEEQYF. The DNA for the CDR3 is TGTGCCAGAAGCTTGGGTTGGGAGGAGCAGTACTTC.

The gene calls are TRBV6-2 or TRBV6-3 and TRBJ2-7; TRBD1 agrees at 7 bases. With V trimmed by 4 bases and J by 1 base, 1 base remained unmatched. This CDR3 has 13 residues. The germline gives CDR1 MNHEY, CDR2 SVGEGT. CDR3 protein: CASSLGQSYEQYF. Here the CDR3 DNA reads TGTGCCAGCAGTTTGGGACAGTCCTACGAGCAGTACTTC.

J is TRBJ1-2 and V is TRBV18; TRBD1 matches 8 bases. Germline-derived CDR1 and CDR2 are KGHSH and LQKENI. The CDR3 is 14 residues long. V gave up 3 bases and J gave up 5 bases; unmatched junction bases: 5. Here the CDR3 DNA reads TGTGCCAGCTCACCCGGACAGGGTTGGTATGGCTACACCTTC. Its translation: CASSPGQGWYGYTF.

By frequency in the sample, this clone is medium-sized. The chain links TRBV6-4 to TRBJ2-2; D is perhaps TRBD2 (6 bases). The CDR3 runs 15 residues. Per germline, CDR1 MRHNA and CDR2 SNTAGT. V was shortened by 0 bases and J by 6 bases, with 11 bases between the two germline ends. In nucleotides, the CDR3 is TGTGCCAGCAGTGACTCGGAGGGGATACCCGGGGAGCTGTTTTTT. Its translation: CASSDSEGIPGELFF.

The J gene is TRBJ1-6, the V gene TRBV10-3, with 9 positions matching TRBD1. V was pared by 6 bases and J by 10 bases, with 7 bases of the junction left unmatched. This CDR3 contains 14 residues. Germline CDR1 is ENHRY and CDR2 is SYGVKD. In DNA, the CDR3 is TGTGCCATCAGGGACAGGGGAGCGAAATCACCCCTCCACTTT. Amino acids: CAIRDRGAKSPLHF.

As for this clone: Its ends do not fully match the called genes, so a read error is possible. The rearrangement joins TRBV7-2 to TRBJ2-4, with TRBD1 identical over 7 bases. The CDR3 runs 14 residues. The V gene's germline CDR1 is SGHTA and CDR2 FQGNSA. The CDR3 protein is CASSSGTARNIQYF. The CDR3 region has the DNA TGTGCCAGCAGCTCCGGGACAGCCAGAAACATTCAGTACTTC.

The CDR3 is CASSQYSGLAGRTDTQYF. In nucleotides, the CDR3 is TGTGCCAGCAGCCAATATTCGGGACTAGCTGGTCGCACAGATACGCAGTATTTT. This chain joins TRBV3-1 (or the pseudogene TRBV3-2) and TRBJ2-3, with 9 positions matching TRBD2. The CDR3 has 18 amino acids. CDR1 is LGHDT and CDR2 is YNNKEL in the germline V gene (reference sequence). The V segment lost 2 bases and the J segment 1 base; nucleotides outside the gene matches: 10.

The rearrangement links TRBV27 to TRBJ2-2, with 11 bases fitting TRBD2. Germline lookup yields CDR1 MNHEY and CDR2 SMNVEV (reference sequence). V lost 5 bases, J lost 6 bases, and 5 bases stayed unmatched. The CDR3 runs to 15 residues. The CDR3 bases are TGTGCCAGCAGTCTGACTAGCGGGAAAGCCGGGGAGCTGTTTTTT. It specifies CASSLTSGKAGELFF.

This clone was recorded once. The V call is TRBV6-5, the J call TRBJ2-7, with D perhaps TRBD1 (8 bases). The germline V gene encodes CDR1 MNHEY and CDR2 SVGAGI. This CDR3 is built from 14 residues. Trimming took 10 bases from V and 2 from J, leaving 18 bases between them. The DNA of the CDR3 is TGTGCCATCCACGGACAGGGAGGGGCCTACGAGCAGTACTTC. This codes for CAIHGQGGAYEQYF.

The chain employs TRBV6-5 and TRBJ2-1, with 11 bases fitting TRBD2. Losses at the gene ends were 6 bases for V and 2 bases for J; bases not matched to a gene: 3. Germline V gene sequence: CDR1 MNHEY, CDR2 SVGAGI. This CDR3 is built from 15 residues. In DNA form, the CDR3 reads TGTGCCAGCAGCCAACTAGCGGGGGCCTACAATGAGCAGTTCTTC. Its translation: CASSQLAGAYNEQFF.

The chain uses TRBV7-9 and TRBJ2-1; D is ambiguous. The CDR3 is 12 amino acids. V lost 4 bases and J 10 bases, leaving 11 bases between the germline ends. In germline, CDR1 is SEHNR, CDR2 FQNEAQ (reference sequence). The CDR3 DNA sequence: TGTGCCAGCAGCTCCGCGGCTGGAGAGCAGTTCTTC. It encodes CASSSAAGEQFF.

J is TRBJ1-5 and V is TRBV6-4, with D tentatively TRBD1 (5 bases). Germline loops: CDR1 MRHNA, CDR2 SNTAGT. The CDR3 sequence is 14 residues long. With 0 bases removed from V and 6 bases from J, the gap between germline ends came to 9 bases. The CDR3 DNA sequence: TGTGCCAGCAGTGACTCAGGGGAGGGTCAGCCCCAGCATTTT. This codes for CASSDSGEGQPQHF.

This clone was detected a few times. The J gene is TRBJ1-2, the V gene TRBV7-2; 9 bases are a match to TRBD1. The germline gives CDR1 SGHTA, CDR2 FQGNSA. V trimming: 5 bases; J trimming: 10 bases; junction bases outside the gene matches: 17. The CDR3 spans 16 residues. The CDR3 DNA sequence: TGTGCCAGCAGCCCGCCTGGACAGGGGAGGGGAGCGTCCTACACCTTC. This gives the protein CASSPPGQGRGASYTF. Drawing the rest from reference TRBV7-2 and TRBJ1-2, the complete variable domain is GAGVSQSPSNKVTEKGKDVELRCDPISGHTALYWYRQSLGQGLEFLIYFQGNSAPDKSGLPSDRFSAERTGGSVSTLTIQRTQQEDSAVYLCASSPPGQGRGASYTFGSGTRLTVV.

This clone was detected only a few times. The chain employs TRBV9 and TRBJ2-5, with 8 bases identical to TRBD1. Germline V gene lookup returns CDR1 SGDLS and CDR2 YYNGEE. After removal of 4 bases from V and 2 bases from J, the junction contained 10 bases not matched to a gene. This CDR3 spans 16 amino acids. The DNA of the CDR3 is TGTGCCAGCAGCACCCAGGGGGCGTTAGATCAAGAGACCCAGTACTTC. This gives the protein CASSTQGALDQETQYF.

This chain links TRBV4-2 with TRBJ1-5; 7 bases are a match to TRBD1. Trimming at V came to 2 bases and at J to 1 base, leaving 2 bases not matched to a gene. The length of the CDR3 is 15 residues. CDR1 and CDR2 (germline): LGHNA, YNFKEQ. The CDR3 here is CASSQLTGSNQPQHF. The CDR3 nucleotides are TGTGCCAGCAGCCAACTGACAGGGAGCAATCAGCCCCAGCATTTT.

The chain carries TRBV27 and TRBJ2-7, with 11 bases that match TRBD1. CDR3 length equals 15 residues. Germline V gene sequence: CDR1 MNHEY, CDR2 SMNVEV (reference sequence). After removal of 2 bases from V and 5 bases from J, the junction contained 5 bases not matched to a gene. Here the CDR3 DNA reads TGTGCCAGCAGTTTAGCTGGACAGGGGGCAGACGAGCAGTACTTC. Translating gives CASSLAGQGADEQYF.

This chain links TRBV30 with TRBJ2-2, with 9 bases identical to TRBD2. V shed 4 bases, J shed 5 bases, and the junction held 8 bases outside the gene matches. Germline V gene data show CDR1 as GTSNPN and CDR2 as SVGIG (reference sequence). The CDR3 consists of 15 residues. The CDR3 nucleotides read TGTGCCTGGATCCGTAGCGGGAGAGGGACCGGGGAGCTGTTTTTT. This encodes CAWIRSGRGTGELFF.

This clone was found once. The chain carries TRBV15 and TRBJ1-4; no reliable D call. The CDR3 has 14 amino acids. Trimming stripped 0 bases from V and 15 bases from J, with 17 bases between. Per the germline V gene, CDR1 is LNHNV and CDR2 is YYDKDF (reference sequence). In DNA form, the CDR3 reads TGTGCCACCAGCAGAGACATGGGCCTTTTTAGGTTGTTTTTT. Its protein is CATSRDMGLFRLFF.

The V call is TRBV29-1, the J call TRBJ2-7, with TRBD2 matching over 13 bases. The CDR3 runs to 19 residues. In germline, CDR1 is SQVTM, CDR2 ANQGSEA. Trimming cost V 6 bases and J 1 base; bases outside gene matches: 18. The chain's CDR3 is CSVIPAPGTSGIPSYEQYF. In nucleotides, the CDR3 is TGCAGCGTCATACCGGCTCCCGGGACTAGCGGGATTCCTTCCTACGAGCAGTACTTC.